The T cell receptor (beta chain) described here comes from a study of persistence of HIV-infected CD4 T cells. About the research overall: Median time on suppressive ART was less than nine years.

Cells were stimulated nonspecifically with anti-CD3/anti-CD28 magnetic beads. Sorting of responding CD4+ T cells relied on upregulated CD40 ligand together with CD69. Undetectable plasma HIV-1 RNA below 50 copies/mL lasted at least 4 years. About this clone: Its antigen is unknown.

Sequencing used immunoSEQ version 4 in survey mode. Template was genomic DNA at 10 ng/uL, with up to 1 ug used per sample. The method was immunoSEQ multiplex PCR; TCRdb's version includes in-frame clones alone and lacks a portion of them. The table records 40,000 to 55,000 clones, around 90% of them present only once. Trimming at V came to 3 bases and at J to 3 bases, leaving 1 base not matched to a gene. This CDR3 contains 13 residues. Germline V gene lookup returns CDR1 GTSNPN and CDR2 SVGIG (reference sequence). The TCR was taken from an adult woman with HIV who was CMV-seropositive. J is TRBJ2-7 and V is TRBV30; 11 positions agree with TRBD1. The material was CD4+ T cells sorted from PBMCs after approximately 19-hour stimulation, obtained from a patient who received antiretroviral therapy. As DNA, the CDR3 is TGTGCCTGGAGGGGGACAGGGGGCTACGAGCAGTACTTC. Its protein is CAWRGTGGYEQYF.